This TCR beta chain was retrieved from a study of blood T cell repertoires in COVID-19. This clone came up a few times. Produced via immunoSEQ multiplex PCR; TCRdb's table is partial and in-frame only. Of approximately 200,000 clones listed, 85% to 90% were seen once; the top ten hold 2.9%. The sequencing sample was made of peripheral blood. The sequence was collected from a woman in her twenties or thirties with active or convalescent COVID-19.

Written as DNA, the CDR3 is TGTGCCAGTAGTATCTCCGGGTCGAACGAGCAGTACTTC. It encodes CASSISGSNEQYF. This rearrangement joins TRBV19 to TRBJ2-7; D is ambiguous. The CDR3 extends over 13 amino acids. V lost 3 bases to trimming and J lost 5 bases, with 11 bases between them. Germline-derived CDR1 and CDR2 are LNHDA and SQIVND (reference sequence). The variable domain in full, with the rest retrieved from reference TRBV19 and TRBJ2-7, is DGGITQSPKYLFRKEGQNVTLSCEQNLNHDAMYWYRQDPGQGLRLIYYSQIVNDFQKGDIAEGYSVSREKKESFPLTVTSAQKNPTAFYLCASSISGSNEQYFGPGTRLTVT.